These T cell receptor beta chains were read from a single sample in a study of blood T cell repertoires in COVID-19. The data were produced by immunoSEQ multiplex PCR, yet TCRdb's version contains in-frame clones alone and is incomplete. The table lists tens of thousands of clones, about 86% of them singletons, with approximately 6% in the top ten. The sequenced sample was peripheral blood. Receptors were obtained from an elderly woman with active or convalescent COVID-19. Both conserved end residues are part of each CDR3. The D gene is left open where the match is weak. Clone sizes are given selectively: once, few, many, or a class where the clone is expanded.

NA	TRBJ2-3	NA	TRBV7-8	CASNGDSLSTDTQYF	TGTGCCAGCAACGGGGACTCCCTAAGCACAGATACGCAGTATTTT
NA	TRBJ1-4	NA	TRBV28	CASSPIAYGVGEKLFF	TGTGCCAGCAGTCCCATCGCTTACGGGGTAGGAGAAAAACTGTTTTTT
NA	TRBJ2-3	TRBD2	TRBV2	CASTSSGGSTDTQYF	TGTGCCAGCACCTCTAGCGGTGGGAGTACAGATACGCAGTATTTT
NA	TRBJ2-1	NA	TRBV3-1/TRBV3-2	CASTKRNNEQFF	TGTGCCAGCACCAAGAGAAACAATGAGCAGTTCTTC
NA	TRBJ2-5	TRBD2	TRBV6-2/TRBV6-3	CASSIRDYQETQYF	TGTGCCAGCAGTATCCGGGACTACCAGGAGACCCAGTACTTC
NA	TRBJ1-5	NA	TRBV19	CASSDLGPQHF	TGTGCCAGTTCCGATCTCGGGCCCCAGCATTTT
NA	TRBJ2-2	NA	TRBV18	CASSPSTRDYTGELFF	TGTGCCAGCTCACCTTCGACCAGGGATTATACCGGGGAGCTGTTTTTT
NA	TRBJ2-5	NA	TRBV5-1	CASSPQGSGETQYF	TGCGCCAGCAGCCCACAGGGATCGGGGGAGACCCAGTACTTC
NA	TRBJ2-7	NA	TRBV6-5	CASIGGGYEQYF	TGTGCCAGCATCGGCGGAGGGTACGAGCAGTACTTC
NA	TRBJ1-5	NA	TRBV7-8	CASSPNGARSYSNQPQHF	TGTGCCAGCAGCCCGAATGGGGCCAGGAGTTATAGCAATCAGCCCCAGCATTTT
medium-sized	TRBJ2-1	NA	TRBV2	CASSEFQGSYNEQFF	TGTGCCAGCAGTGAGTTTCAGGGTAGCTACAATGAGCAGTTCTTC
NA	TRBJ2-3	NA	TRBV6-1	CASTGGGRGTDTQYF	TGTGCCAGCACCGGAGGTGGCAGAGGCACAGATACGCAGTATTTT
NA	TRBJ1-1	NA	TRBV3-1/TRBV3-2	CASSQITRAGQGEAFF	TGTGCCAGCAGCCAGATCACCCGGGCTGGGCAGGGTGAAGCTTTCTTT
NA	TRBJ1-5	NA	TRBV5-6	CASSFGVNNQPQHF	TGTGCCAGCAGCTTTGGAGTAAACAATCAGCCCCAGCATTTT
NA	TRBJ2-7	NA	TRBV10-1	CASRCGGASGEQYF	TGCGCCAGCAGATGTGGGGGGGCTAGCGGAGAGCAGTACTTC